The T cell receptor beta chain under discussion was sequenced for a study of identical twins. A few counts support this clonotype. Its antigen is as yet unknown. Unique molecular identifiers were in the cDNA, with template-switch universal primer binding. TCRdb used MiXCR to reprocess the 5' RACE reads, holding one entry per CDR3 protein. The sample consists of 500,000 or so distinct CDR3 sequences, roughly a fifth of them appearing once. Study conclusions and caveats: Cord blood beta clonotypes that were abundant carried fewer insertions, and memory repertoires showed no such trend.

The V gene end was trimmed by 2 bases and the J gene end by 0 bases; junction bases not matched to a gene: 6. CDR1 MNHEY and CDR2 SVGEGT come from the germline V gene. CDR3 size: 17 residues. A further study also used this sample, focusing on T cells expressing NK-cell markers. From that study: HCMV seropositivity characterized most of the eight sequenced donors, and seronegativity one.

This chain connects TRBV6-2 or TRBV6-3 to TRBJ2-1, with 8 bases matching TRBD1. Sequencing was carried out using CD4+ T cells sorted from blood. The TCR sequence derives from a woman aged 18 to 35 in good health. The CDR3 DNA is TGTGCCAGCAGTTACGTCGGACAGGGCAGCTCCTACAATGAGCAGTTCTTC. It yields the protein CASSYVGQGSSYNEQFF.